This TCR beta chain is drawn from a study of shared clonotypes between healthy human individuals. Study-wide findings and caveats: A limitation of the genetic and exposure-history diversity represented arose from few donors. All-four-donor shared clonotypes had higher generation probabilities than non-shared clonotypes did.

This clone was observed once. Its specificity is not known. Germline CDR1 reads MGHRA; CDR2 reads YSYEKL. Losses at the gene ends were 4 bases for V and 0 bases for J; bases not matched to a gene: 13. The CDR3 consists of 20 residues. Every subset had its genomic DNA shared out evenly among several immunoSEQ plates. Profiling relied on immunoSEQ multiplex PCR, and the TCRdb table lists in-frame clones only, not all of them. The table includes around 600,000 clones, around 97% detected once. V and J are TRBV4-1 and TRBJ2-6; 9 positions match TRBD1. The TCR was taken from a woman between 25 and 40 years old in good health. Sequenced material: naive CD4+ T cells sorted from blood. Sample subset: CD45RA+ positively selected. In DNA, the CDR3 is TGCGCCAGCAGCCTACCTACCCCCGGGACAGGGTCCTCTGGGGCCAACGTCCTGACTTTC. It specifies CASSLPTPGTGSSGANVLTF.